This record looks at one T cell receptor (beta chain) sequence and its context. Its antigen is as yet unknown. The CDR3 end lies 3 residues beyond the end of the read and is filled in from the germline J gene. Each participant carried one incident cervical HPV16 infection only. The germline V gene encodes CDR1 DFQATT and CDR2 SNEGSKA (reference sequence). There are 15 residues in the CDR3. V was clipped by 5 bases and J by 0 bases, with 15 bases between them. These data belong to a study of T cells in women clearing cervical HPV infection. On the study more broadly: HLA type could not be excluded as a confounder. Study results and limitations: Each sample's T-cell count was unknown, possibly confounding richness. CIN3+ cases had significantly higher TCR repertoire richness than controls, but evenness did not differ.

Only in-frame clones appear in the TCRdb table, and some are missing; sequencing was by immunoSEQ multiplex PCR. Its listing shows over 30,000 clones. The chain carries TRBV20-1 and TRBJ2-3; D may be TRBD1 (5 bases). This receptor was taken from a woman between 18 and 69 years old with a cervical HPV16 infection that either progressed to CIN3+ or cleared (not recorded which). The specimen was blood buffy coat. This chain's CDR3 is CSAPGVQGSTDTQYF. CDR3 DNA, as far as it was read: TGCAGTGCTCCCGGTGTGCAGGGAAGCACAGATACG.